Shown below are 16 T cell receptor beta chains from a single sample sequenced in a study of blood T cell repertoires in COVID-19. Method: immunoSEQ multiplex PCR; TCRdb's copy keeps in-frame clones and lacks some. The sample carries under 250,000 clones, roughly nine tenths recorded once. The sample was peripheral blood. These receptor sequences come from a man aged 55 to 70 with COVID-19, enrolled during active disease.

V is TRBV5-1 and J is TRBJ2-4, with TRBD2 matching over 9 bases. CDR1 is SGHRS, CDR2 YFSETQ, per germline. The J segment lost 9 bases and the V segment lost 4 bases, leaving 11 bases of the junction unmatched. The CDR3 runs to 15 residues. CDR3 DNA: TGCGCCAGCAGCCCGACTGTAGCGGGAGATATCATTCAGTACTTC. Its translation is CASSPTVAGDIIQYF.

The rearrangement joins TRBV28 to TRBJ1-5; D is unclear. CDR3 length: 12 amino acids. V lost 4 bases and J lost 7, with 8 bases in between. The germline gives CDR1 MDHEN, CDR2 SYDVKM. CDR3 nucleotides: TGTGCCAGCAGTTCCCCTCGGCAGCCCCAGCATTTT. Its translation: CASSSPRQPQHF.

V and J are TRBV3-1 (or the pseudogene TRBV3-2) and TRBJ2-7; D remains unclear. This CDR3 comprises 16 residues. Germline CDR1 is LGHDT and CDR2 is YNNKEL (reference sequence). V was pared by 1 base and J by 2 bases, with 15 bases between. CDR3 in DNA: TGTGCCAGCAGCCAAGGACTCGCCCTAGGCCCCTACGAGCAGTACTTC. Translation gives CASSQGLALGPYEQYF.

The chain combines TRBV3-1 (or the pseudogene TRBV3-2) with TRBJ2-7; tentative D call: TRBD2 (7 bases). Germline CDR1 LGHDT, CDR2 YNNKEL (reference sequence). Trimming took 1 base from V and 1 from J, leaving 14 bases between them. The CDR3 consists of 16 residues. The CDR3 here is CASSQVGGGTSYEQYF. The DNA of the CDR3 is TGTGCCAGCAGCCAAGTGGGGGGGGGCACTTCCTACGAGCAGTACTTC.

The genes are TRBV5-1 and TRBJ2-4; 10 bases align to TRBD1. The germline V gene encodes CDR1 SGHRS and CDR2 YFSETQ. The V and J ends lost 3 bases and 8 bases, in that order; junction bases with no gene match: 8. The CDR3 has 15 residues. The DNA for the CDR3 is TGCGCCAGCAGCTCCTTGGGGACAGGGGTGGACATTCAGTACTTC. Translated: CASSSLGTGVDIQYF.

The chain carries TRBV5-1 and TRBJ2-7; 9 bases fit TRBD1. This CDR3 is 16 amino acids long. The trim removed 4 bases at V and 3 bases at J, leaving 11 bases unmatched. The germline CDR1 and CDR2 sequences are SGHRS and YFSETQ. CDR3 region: CASSRTGQGSDYEQYF. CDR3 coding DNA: TGCGCCAGCAGCAGGACCGGACAGGGGTCTGACTACGAGCAGTACTTC.

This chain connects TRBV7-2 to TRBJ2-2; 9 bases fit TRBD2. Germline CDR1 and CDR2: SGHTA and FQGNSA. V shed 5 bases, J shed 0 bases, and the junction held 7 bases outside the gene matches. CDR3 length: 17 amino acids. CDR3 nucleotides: TGTGCCAGCAGCCCACGACTAGCGGAGCCGAACACCGGGGAGCTGTTTTTT. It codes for CASSPRLAEPNTGELFF.

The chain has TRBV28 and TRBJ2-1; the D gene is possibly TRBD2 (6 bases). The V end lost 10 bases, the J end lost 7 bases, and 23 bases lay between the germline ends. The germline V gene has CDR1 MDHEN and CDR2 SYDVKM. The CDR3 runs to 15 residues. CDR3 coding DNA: TGTGCCACCTCGGGCGGGACTTCCCGGGGGAATGAGCAGTTCTTC. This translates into CATSGGTSRGNEQFF.

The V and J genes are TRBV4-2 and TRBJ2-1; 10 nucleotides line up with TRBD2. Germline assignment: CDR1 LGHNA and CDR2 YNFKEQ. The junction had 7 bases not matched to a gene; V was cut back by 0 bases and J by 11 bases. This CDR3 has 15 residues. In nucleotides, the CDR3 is TGTGCCAGCAGCCAAGAACTAACTAGCGGGAACCAGCAGTTCTTC. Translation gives CASSQELTSGNQQFF.

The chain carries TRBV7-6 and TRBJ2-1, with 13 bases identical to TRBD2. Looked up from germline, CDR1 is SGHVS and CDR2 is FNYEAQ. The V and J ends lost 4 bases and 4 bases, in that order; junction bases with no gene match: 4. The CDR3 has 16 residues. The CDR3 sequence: CASSSPGLAGYNEQFF. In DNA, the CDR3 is TGTGCCAGCAGCTCACCGGGACTAGCGGGGTACAATGAGCAGTTCTTC.

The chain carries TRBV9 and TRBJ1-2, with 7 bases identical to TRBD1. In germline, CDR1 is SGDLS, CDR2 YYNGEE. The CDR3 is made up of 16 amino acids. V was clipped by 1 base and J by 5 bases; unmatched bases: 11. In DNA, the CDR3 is TGTGCCAGCAGCGTATCGAGGACAACAGGGGTTTATGGCTACACCTTC. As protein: CASSVSRTTGVYGYTF.

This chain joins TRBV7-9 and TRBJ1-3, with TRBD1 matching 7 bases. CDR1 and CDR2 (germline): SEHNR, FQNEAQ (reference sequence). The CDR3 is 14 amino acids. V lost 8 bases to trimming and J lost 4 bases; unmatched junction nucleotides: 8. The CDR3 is CASVSSGQGNTIYF. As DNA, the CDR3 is TGTGCCAGCGTCTCTTCGGGACAGGGAAACACCATATATTTT.

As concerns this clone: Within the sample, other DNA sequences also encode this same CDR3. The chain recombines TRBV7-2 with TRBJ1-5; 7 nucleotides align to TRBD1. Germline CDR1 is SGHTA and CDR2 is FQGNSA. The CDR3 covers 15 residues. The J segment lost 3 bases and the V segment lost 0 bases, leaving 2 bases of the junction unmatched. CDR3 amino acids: CASSLAGQINQPQHF. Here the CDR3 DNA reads TGTGCCAGCAGCTTAGCGGGACAGATCAATCAGCCCCAGCATTTT.

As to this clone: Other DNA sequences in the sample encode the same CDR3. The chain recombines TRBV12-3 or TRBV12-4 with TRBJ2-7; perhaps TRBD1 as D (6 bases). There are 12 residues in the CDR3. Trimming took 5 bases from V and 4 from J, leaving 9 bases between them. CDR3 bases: TGTGCCAGCAGTCCCGGACAGTACGAGCAGTACTTC. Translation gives CASSPGQYEQYF.

CDR3 residues: CASNAGLAVETQYF. CDR3 DNA sequence: TGTGCCAGCAACGCCGGACTAGCCGTCGAGACCCAGTACTTC. The genes are TRBV9 and TRBJ2-5, with 8 bases matching TRBD2. After removal of 6 bases from V and 5 bases from J, the junction contained 9 bases not matched to a gene. This CDR3 comprises 14 residues. Per the germline V gene, CDR1 is SGDLS and CDR2 is YYNGEE.

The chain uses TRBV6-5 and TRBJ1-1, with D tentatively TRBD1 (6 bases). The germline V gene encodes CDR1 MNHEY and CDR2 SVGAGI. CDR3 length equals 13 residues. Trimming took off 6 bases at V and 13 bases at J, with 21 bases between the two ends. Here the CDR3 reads CASSRSYRDIVFF. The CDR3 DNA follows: TGTGCCAGCAGCCGCTCTTATAGGGACATCGTTTTCTTT.